This passage covers 24 T cell receptor beta chains from one sample sequenced in a study of T cells expressing NK-cell markers. TCRdb reprocessed the 5' RACE reads; each CDR3 protein has one entry and no DNA is given. The listing contains fewer than 550,000 distinct CDR3 sequences. Material for sequencing was blood T cells: a sorted CD56 or NKG2C T cell subset, CD4+ or CD8+ T cells, or bulk PBMC T cells (not recorded which). The source of these receptors is a woman aged 45-60 years in good health.

The CDR3 spells CASSTSGGRMMNTGELFF. V is TRBV12-3 or TRBV12-4 and J is TRBJ2-2; TCRdb names TRBD2, which stays unverified in the absence of DNA. The CDR3 sequence is 18 residues long.

This chain uses TRBV19 with TRBJ1-5. The CDR3 length is 15 residues. The germline gives CDR1 LNHDA, CDR2 SQIVND (reference sequence). CDR3 sequence: CASSITGLSNQPQHF.

The chain recombines TRBV20-1 with TRBJ1-1; TCRdb names TRBD1, which stays unverified in the absence of DNA. Germline loops: CDR1 DFQATT, CDR2 SNEGSKA (reference sequence). CDR3 length equals 15 residues. The CDR3 loop is CSAKIGGAANTEAFF.

This rearrangement joins TRBV12-3 or TRBV12-4 to TRBJ2-1; the TRBD1 assignment by TCRdb is unverifiable without DNA. The CDR3 contains 15 residues. The CDR3 reads CASSPGLGSYNEQFF.

This chain uses TRBV14 with TRBJ2-1. CDR1 is SGHDN, CDR2 FVKESK, per germline. CDR3 length: 15 amino acids. The CDR3: CASGGTSTSYNEQFF.

The V and J genes are TRBV6-5 and TRBJ2-1; as DNA is missing, the TRBD2 call by TCRdb cannot be tested. The CDR3 runs to 14 residues. CDR1 MNHEY and CDR2 SVGAGI come from the germline V gene. This CDR3 reads CASRLGPSYNEQFF.

V and J are TRBV20-1 and TRBJ2-1; TCRdb lists TRBD2, though no DNA is available to test this call. Germline CDR1 and CDR2: DFQATT and SNEGSKA (reference sequence). There are 14 residues in the CDR3. Here the CDR3 reads CSAEGLGLGNEQFF.

The V call is TRBV2, the J call TRBJ2-5; the D gene TCRdb calls, TRBD1, cannot be checked with no DNA. The germline gives CDR1 SNHLY, CDR2 FYNNEI. The CDR3 has 15 residues. CDR3 sequence: CASSFDRGGQETQYF.

The chain employs TRBV11-1 and TRBJ1-4; TCRdb reports TRBD1, a call that lacks DNA to check it against. CDR1 is SGHAT, CDR2 FQDESV, per germline (reference sequence). The CDR3 sequence is 13 residues long. CDR3 residues: CASSYGTVEKLFF.

The J gene is TRBJ2-3, the V gene TRBV12-3 or TRBV12-4; the D call from TCRdb, TRBD2, cannot be confirmed without DNA. This CDR3 region has 17 residues. CDR3 amino acids: CASSLYGGGSLGDTQYF.

The chain links TRBV6-5 to TRBJ2-3. The germline V gene encodes CDR1 MNHEY and CDR2 SVGAGI. CDR3 length: 13 residues. The CDR3 is CASSEASPDTQYF.

The gene calls are TRBV20-1 and TRBJ1-5; TCRdb's assignment of TRBD1 cannot be checked, as there is no DNA. Germline V gene sequence: CDR1 DFQATT, CDR2 SNEGSKA (reference sequence). CDR3 length equals 15 residues. CDR3 sequence: CSARGGNHANQPQHF.

The chain uses TRBV12-3 or TRBV12-4 and TRBJ2-2. The CDR3 covers 12 residues. CDR3 region: CASRGSPGELFF.

The genes are TRBV20-1 and TRBJ2-1; lacking DNA, the TRBD2 call made by TCRdb goes unchecked. The CDR3 covers 12 residues. From germline, CDR1 is DFQATT and CDR2 SNEGSKA (reference sequence). CDR3: CSARTSGSQQFF.

The chain carries TRBV24-1 and TRBJ1-2; the TRBD1 assignment by TCRdb is unverifiable without DNA. This CDR3 region has 12 residues. The germline V gene has CDR1 KGHDR and CDR2 SFDVKD. The CDR3 protein is CATSPGGVGYTF.

CDR3 protein: CASRHGQGYGYTF. This chain joins TRBV3-1 and TRBJ1-2; TCRdb names TRBD1, which stays unverified in the absence of DNA. This CDR3 is 13 amino acids long. CDR1 is LGHDT, CDR2 YNNKEL, per germline (reference sequence). Combining the CDR3 with reference TRBV3-1 and TRBJ1-2 gives the whole variable domain DTAVSQTPKYLVTQMGNDKSIKCEQNLGHDTMYWYKQDSKKFLKIMFSYNNKELIINETVPNRFSPKSPDKAHLNLHINSLELGDSAVYFCASRHGQGYGYTFGSGTRLTVV.

The V gene is TRBV5-1, the J gene TRBJ2-4. The V gene's germline CDR1 is SGHRS and CDR2 YFSETQ. The length of the CDR3 is 14 residues. CDR3 loop: CASTSGDLGNIQYF. The complete variable domain, with remaining parts taken from reference TRBV5-1 and TRBJ2-4, reads KAGVTQTPRYLIKTRGQQVTLSCSPISGHRSVSWYQQTPGQGLQFLFEYFSETQRNKGNFPGRFSGRQFSNSRSEMNVSTLELGDSALYLCASTSGDLGNIQYFGAGTRLSVL.

This rearrangement joins TRBV12-3 or TRBV12-4 to TRBJ1-6. CDR3 length: 12 residues. The CDR3 is CASSLSLPPLHF.

The V call is TRBV5-1, the J call TRBJ2-7; TCRdb indicates TRBD2, and absent DNA this call remains unverified. CDR1 and CDR2 (germline): SGHRS, YFSETQ. The length of the CDR3 is 17 residues. CDR3 sequence reads: CASSLAETSGASYEQYF.

Here the CDR3 reads CSARDGKSQYNEQFF. The genes are TRBV20-1 and TRBJ2-1; TCRdb calls TRBD2, which cannot be checked without DNA. Germline V lookup: CDR1 DFQATT, CDR2 SNEGSKA (reference sequence). This CDR3 has 15 amino acids.

This CDR3 is CASRTGWTTEAFF. The chain joins TRBV6-6 to TRBJ1-1; no DNA is available, so the TRBD1 call from TCRdb remains unchecked. CDR3 size: 13 residues. Germline V gene lookup returns CDR1 MNHNY and CDR2 SVGAGI (reference sequence).

J is TRBJ1-2 and V is TRBV20-1. The CDR3 spans 11 residues. Germline CDR1 DFQATT, CDR2 SNEGSKA (reference sequence). The CDR3 loop reads CSARTPQGCTF.

The gene calls are TRBV20-1 and TRBJ2-7; TCRdb returns TRBD2, unconfirmable since there is no DNA. The CDR3 spans 15 residues. CDR1 DFQATT and CDR2 SNEGSKA come from the germline V gene (reference sequence). The CDR3 here is CSARDNRDYTYEQYF.

The J gene is TRBJ2-3, the V gene TRBV24-1; TCRdb gives TRBD1 as the D gene, but with no DNA this cannot be confirmed. Germline CDR1 and CDR2: KGHDR and SFDVKD. This CDR3 is 15 amino acids long. The CDR3 region is CATSDFKGASDTQYF.